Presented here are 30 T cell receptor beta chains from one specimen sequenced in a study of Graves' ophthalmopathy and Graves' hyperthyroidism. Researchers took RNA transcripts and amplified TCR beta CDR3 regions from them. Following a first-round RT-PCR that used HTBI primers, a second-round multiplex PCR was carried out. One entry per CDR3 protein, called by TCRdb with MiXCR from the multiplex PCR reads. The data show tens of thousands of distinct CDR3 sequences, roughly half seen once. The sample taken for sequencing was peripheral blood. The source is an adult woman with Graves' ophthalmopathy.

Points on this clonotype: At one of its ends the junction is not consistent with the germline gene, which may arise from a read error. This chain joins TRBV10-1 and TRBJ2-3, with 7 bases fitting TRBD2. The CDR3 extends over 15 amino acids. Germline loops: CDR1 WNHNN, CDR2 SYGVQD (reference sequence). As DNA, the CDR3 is TGCGCCAGCAGCGAGGGTCTAGCGGACACCGATATGCAGTATTTT. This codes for CASSEGLADTDMQYF.

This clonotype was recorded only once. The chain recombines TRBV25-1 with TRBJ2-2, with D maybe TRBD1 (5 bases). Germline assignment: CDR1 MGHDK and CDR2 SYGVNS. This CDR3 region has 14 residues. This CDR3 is CARDSSTDTGELFF. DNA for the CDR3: TGTGCTAGAGATTCCTCGACAGACACCGGGGAGCTGTTTTTT.

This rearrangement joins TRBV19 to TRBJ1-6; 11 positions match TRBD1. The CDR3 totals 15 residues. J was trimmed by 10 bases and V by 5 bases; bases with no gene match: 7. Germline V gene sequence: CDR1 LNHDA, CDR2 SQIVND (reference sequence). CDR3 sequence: CASSPGQGVGSPLHF. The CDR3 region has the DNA TGTGCCAGTAGTCCGGGACAGGGGGTGGGGTCACCCCTCCACTTT.

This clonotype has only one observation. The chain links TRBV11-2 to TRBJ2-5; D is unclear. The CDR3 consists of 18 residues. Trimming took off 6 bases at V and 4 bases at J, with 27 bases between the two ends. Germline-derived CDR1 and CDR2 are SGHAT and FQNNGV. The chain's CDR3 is CASSSYVVASGVGETQYF. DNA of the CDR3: TGTGCCAGCAGTTCTTACGTGGTGGCCTCTGGGGTTGGAGAGACCCAGTACTTC.

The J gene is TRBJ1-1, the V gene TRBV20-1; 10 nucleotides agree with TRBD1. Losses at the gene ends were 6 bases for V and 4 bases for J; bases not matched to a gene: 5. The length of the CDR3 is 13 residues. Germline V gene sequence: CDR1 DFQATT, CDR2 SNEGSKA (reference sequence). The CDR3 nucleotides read TGCAGTGCCATAGGACAGGGGGGCACTGAAGCTTTCTTT. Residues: CSAIGQGGTEAFF.

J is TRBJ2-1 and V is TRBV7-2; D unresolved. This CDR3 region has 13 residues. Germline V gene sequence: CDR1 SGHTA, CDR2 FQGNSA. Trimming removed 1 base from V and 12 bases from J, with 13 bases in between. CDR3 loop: CASSLGARDGQFF. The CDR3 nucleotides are TGTGCCAGCAGCTTAGGGGCACGAGACGGGCAGTTCTTC.

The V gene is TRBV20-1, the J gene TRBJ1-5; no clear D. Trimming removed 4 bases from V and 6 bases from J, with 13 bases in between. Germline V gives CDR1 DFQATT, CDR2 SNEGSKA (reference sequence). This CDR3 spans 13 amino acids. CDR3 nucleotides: TGCAGTGCTATAAAAATAGCGGGTCAGCCCCAGCATTTT. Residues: CSAIKIAGQPQHF.

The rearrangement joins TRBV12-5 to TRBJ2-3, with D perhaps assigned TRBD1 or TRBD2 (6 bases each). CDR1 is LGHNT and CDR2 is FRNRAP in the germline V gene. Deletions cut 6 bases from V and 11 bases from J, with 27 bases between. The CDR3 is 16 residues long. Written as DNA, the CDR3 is TGTGCTAGTGGCCTGGAGGGGGGACTTCAAGGTCAGGAGCAGTATTTT. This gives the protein CASGLEGGLQGQEQYF.

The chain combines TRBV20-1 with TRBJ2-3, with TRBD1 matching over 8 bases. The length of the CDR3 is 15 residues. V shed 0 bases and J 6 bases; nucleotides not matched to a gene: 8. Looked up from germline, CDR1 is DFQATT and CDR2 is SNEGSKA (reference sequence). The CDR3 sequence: CSARDGDRSGDTQYF. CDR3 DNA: TGCAGTGCTAGAGATGGGGACAGGTCTGGGGATACGCAGTATTTT.

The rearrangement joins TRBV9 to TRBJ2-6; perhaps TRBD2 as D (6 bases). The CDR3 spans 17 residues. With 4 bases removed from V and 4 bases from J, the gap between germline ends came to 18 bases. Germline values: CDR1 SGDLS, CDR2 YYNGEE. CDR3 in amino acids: CASSRPGVVAGANVLTF. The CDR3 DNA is TGTGCCAGCAGCCGCCCGGGGGTAGTTGCCGGGGCCAACGTCCTGACTTTC.

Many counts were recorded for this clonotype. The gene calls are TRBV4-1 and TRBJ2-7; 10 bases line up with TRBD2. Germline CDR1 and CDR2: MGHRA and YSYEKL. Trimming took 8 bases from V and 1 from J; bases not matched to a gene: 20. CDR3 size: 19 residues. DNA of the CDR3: TGCGCCAGCTCGAACTTAGACAGGGGAGCGGGAGGGCCATCCTACGAGCAGTACTTC. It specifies CASSNLDRGAGGPSYEQYF.

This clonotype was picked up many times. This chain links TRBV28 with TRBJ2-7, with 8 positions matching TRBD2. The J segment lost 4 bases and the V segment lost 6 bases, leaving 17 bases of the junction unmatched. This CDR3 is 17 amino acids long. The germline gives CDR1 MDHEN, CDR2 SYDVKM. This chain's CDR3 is CASSLLSGSLPMYEQYF. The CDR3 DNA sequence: TGTGCCAGCAGCCTACTAAGCGGGAGCCTTCCGATGTACGAGCAGTACTTC.

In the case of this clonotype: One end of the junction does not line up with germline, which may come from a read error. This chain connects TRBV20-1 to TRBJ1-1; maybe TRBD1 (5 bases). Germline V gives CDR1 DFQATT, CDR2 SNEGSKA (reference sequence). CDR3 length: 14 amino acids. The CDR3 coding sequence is TGCAGTGTTGCCCGAGATGGGACGGGCGCTGAAGCTCTCTTT. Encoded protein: CSVARDGTGAEALF.

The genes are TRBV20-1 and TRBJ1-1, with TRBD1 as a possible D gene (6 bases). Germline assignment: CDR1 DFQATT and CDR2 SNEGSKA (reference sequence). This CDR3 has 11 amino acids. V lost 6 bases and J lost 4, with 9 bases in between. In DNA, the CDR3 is TGCAGTGCAAAGGGGGGCACTGAAGCTTTCTTT. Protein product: CSAKGGTEAFF.

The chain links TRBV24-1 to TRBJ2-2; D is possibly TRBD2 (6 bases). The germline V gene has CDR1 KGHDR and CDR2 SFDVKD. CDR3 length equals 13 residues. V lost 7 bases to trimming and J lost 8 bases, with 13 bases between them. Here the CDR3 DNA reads TGTGCCACCAGGGATGGGGCGGGAGGGGAGCTGTTTTTT. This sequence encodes CATRDGAGGELFF.

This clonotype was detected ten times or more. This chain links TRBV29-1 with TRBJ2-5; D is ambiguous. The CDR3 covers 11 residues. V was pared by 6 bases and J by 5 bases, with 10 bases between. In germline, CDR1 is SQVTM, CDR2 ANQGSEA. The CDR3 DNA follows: TGCAGCGTAATGGAGTGGGAGACCCAGTACTTC. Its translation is CSVMEWETQYF. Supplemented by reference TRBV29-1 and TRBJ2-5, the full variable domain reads SAVISQKPSRDICQRGTSLTIQCQVDSQVTMMFWYRQQPGQSLTLIATANQGSEATYESGFVIDKFPISRPNLTFSTLTVSNMSPEDSSIYLCSVMEWETQYFGPGTRLLVL.

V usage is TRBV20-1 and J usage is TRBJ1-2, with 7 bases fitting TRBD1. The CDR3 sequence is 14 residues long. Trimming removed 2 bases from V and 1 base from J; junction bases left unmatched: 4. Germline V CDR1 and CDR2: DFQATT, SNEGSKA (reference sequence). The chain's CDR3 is CSARWDRLNYGYTF. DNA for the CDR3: TGCAGTGCTAGATGGGACAGACTTAACTATGGCTACACCTTC.

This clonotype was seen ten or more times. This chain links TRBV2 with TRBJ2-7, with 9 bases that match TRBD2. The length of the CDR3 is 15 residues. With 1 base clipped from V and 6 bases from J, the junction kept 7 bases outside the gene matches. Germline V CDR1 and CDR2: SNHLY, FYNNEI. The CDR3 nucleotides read TGTGCCAGCAGTGAAGGGGCGGGAGGGATCGCCGAGCAGTACTTC. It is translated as CASSEGAGGIAEQYF.

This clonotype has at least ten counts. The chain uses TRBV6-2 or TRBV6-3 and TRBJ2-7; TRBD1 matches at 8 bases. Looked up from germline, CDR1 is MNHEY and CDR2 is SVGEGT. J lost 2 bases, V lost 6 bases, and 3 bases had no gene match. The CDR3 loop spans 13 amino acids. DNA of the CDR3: TGTGCCAGCAGAGGACAGGGAACCTACGAGCAGTACTTC. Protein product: CASRGQGTYEQYF.

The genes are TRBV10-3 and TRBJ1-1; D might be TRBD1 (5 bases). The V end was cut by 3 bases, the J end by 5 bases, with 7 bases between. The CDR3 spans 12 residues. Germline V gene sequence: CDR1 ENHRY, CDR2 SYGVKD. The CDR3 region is CAISDRATEAFF. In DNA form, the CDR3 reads TGTGCCATCAGTGACAGGGCGACTGAAGCTTTCTTT.

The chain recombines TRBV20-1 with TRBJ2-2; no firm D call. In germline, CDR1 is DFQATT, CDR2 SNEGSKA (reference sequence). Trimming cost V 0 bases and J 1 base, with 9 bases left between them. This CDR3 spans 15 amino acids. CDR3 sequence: CSARDPRKNTGELFF. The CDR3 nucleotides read TGCAGTGCTAGAGATCCTCGGAAGAACACCGGGGAGCTGTTTTTT.

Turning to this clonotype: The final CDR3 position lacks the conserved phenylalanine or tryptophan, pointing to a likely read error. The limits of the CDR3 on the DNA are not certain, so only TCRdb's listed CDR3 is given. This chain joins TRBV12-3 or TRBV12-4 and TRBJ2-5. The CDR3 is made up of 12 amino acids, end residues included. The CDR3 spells CASSRFQETHYY.

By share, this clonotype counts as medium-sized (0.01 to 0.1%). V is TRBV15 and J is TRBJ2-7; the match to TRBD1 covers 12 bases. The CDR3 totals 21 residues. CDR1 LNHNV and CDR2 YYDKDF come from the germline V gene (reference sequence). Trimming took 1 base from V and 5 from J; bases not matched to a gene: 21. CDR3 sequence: CATSRVGGLTLWGQGANEQYF. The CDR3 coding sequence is TGTGCCACCAGCAGAGTCGGCGGATTAACATTGTGGGGACAGGGGGCGAACGAGCAGTACTTC.

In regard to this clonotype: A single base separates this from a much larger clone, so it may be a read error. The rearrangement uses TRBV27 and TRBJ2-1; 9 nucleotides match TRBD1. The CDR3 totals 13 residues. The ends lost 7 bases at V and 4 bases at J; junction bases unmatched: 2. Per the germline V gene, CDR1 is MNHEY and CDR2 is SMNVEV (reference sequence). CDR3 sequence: CASIGQGYNEQFF. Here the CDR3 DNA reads TGTGCCAGCATCGGACAGGGGTACAATGAGCAGTTCTTC.

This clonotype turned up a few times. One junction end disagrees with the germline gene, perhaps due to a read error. The CDR3 nucleotides are TGTGCCAGCAGCTTAGGACAGGGCCCATACTTC. This sequence encodes CASSLGQGPYF. The chain has TRBV13 and TRBJ1-2; a possible D gene is TRBD1 (6 bases). CDR1 PRHDT and CDR2 FYEKMQ come from the germline V gene (reference sequence). The CDR3 contains 11 residues.

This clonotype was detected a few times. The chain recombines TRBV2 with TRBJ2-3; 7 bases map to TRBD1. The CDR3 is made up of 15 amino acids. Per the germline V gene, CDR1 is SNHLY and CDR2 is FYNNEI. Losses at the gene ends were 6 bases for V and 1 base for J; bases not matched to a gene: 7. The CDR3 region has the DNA TGTGCCAGCAGAGGCCAGGGGGTTGGCACAGATACGCAGTATTTT. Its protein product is CASRGQGVGTDTQYF.

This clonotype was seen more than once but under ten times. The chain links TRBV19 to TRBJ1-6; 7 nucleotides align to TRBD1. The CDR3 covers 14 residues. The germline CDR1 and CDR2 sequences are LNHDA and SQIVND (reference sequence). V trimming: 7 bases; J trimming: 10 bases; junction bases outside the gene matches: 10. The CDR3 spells CASNRQGGESPLHF. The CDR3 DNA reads TGTGCCAGTAATCGACAGGGTGGAGAATCACCCCTCCACTTT.

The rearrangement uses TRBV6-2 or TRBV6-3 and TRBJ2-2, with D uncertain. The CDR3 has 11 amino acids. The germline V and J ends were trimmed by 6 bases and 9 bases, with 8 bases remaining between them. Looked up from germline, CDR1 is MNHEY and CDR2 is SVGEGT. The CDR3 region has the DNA TGTGCCAGCAGATTAGGTAGGGAGCTGTTTTTT. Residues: CASRLGRELFF.

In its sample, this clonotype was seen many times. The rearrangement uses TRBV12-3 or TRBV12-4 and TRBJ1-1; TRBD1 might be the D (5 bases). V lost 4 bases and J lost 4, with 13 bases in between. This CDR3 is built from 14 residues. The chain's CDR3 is CASSSPRGGTEAFF. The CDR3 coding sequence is TGTGCCAGCAGTTCCCCTAGGGGTGGCACTGAAGCTTTCTTT.

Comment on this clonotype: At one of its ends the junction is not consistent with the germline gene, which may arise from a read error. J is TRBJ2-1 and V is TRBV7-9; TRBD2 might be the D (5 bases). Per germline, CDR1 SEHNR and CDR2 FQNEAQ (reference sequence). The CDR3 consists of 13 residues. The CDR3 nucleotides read TGTGTCAGCAGCTTGTCCGGCCGGACTGATCAGTTCTTC. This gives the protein CVSSLSGRTDQFF.